The sequence of this TCR beta chain was determined in a study of shared clonotypes between healthy human individuals. Study-level findings and limits: Shared clonotypes: 4.5% to 5% naive CD4, roughly 4% naive CD8, roughly 2.2% memory CD4, around 0.4% memory CD8.

Original processing notes: ImmunoSEQ only sent back junction sequences with no quality scores, so filtering was done differently. Assay: immunoSEQ multiplex PCR; the TCRdb copy retains only in-frame clones and omits some. From that table come the V and J calls and clone size; the DNA was used to work out D and trimming. Among millions of clones, about 92% were seen once, and the ten largest hold roughly 0.14%. With regard to this clone: Antigen: not known.

CDR3 length: 14 amino acids. Looked up from germline, CDR1 is SGHRS and CDR2 is YFSETQ. The V gene lost 4 bases and the J gene lost 7 bases, with 12 bases spanning the gap. Input material: naive CD4+ T cells sorted from blood. Indicated subset: CD45RA+ positively selected. V is TRBV5-1 and J is TRBJ1-6; D ambiguous. The sequence was obtained from a man aged 18 to 30 in good health. The CDR3 nucleotides are TGCGCCAGCAGCGTGAACTACGGGAATTCACCCCTCCACTTT. Its translation is CASSVNYGNSPLHF.